The 25 T cell receptor beta chains in this list originate from one sample, sequenced in a study of response to subunit inactivated influenza vaccine. A single record per CDR3 protein comes from TCRdb applying MiXCR to the RT-PCR reads. The table lists about 520,000 distinct CDR3 sequences, approximately 24% of them singletons. This specimen was CD4+ T cells sorted from PBMCs, taken 4 to 6 days after vaccination. All receptors come from a man aged 50 to 60 who received an inactivated influenza vaccine.

The chain has TRBV7-2 and TRBJ2-1; tentative D call: TRBD1 (6 bases). The germline V gene encodes CDR1 SGHTA and CDR2 FQGNSA. V was pared by 0 bases and J by 2 bases, with 11 bases between. The CDR3 loop spans 16 amino acids. The CDR3 DNA is TGTGCCAGCAGCTTAGCGGGGACAAGCACCTACAATGAGCAGTTCTTC. Protein sequence: CASSLAGTSTYNEQFF.

CDR3 residues: CASSLATYRGDDYTF. The CDR3 DNA is TGTGCCAGCAGTTTAGCCACCTACAGGGGGGACGACTACACCTTC. This chain connects TRBV12-3 or TRBV12-4 to TRBJ1-2, with TRBD1 matching over 8 bases. This CDR3 is 15 amino acids long. J gave up 10 bases and V 0 bases, and 10 bases lay outside the gene matches.

The chain combines TRBV29-1 with TRBJ2-7; weak D call: TRBD2 (5 bases). CDR1 and CDR2 (germline): SQVTM, ANQGSEA. Trimming stripped 3 bases from V and 2 bases from J, with 11 bases between. CDR3 length equals 13 residues. CDR3 residues: CSVDTGIAYEQYF. CDR3 coding DNA: TGCAGCGTTGACACGGGGATAGCCTACGAGCAGTACTTC.

This clonotype was picked up one time. CDR3 region: CASSLMLAGGYEQFF. CDR3 nucleotide sequence: TGTGCCAGCAGCTTAATGCTAGCGGGGGGCTATGAGCAGTTCTTC. The V call is TRBV7-9, the J call TRBJ2-1; 11 nucleotides line up with TRBD2. Germline CDR1 SEHNR, CDR2 FQNEAQ (reference sequence). V lost 2 bases, J lost 8 bases, and 5 bases stayed unmatched. This CDR3 comprises 15 residues.

This clonotype was counted a few times. The rearrangement joins TRBV4-3 to TRBJ2-1; TRBD2 matches at 8 bases. The junction had 5 bases not matched to a gene; V was cut back by 1 base and J by 0 bases. The germline CDR1 and CDR2 sequences are LGHNA and YSLEER. CDR3 length: 17 residues. Here the CDR3 reads CASSQVSGVSSYNEQFF. The CDR3 DNA follows: TGCGCCAGCAGCCAAGTTAGCGGGGTTAGCTCCTACAATGAGCAGTTCTTC.

The J gene is TRBJ2-5, the V gene TRBV6-1, with D unresolved. The germline CDR1 and CDR2 sequences are MNHNS and SASEGT. The CDR3 spans 13 residues. V was cut by 6 bases and J by 1 base, with 9 bases left in between. CDR3 residues: CASRTTAQETQYF. CDR3 sequence (DNA): TGTGCCAGCAGGACGACGGCCCAAGAGACCCAGTACTTC.

Only a few counts were recorded for this clonotype. The V call is TRBV4-2, the J call TRBJ1-1, with TRBD1 matching 7 bases. Germline assignment: CDR1 LGHNA and CDR2 YNFKEQ. CDR3 length: 12 amino acids. V gave up 3 bases and J gave up 7 bases; unmatched junction bases: 2. The DNA for the CDR3 is TGTGCCAGCAGCCACAGACAGGGTGAAGCTTTCTTT. Translation gives CASSHRQGEAFF.

J is TRBJ1-1 and V is TRBV25-1, with 10 bases aligning to TRBD1. The CDR3 totals 14 residues. In germline, CDR1 is MGHDK, CDR2 SYGVNS. The J segment lost 5 bases and the V segment lost 7 bases, leaving 7 bases of the junction unmatched. CDR3 in amino acids: CASTRQGAQTEAFF. The CDR3 DNA reads TGTGCCAGCACAAGACAGGGGGCGCAGACTGAAGCTTTCTTT.

This clonotype was detected many times. The V call is TRBV20-1, the J call TRBJ2-7; 10 bases agree with TRBD2. Germline CDR1 is DFQATT and CDR2 is SNEGSKA (reference sequence). V lost 3 bases, J lost 4 bases, and 9 bases stayed unmatched. This CDR3 contains 15 residues. CDR3 protein: CSASPGLARVYEQYF. As DNA, the CDR3 is TGCAGTGCTAGCCCGGGACTAGCGAGGGTATACGAGCAGTACTTC.

J is TRBJ2-1 and V is TRBV5-6; the match to TRBD2 covers 8 bases. This CDR3 is built from 18 residues. Germline assignment: CDR1 SGHDT and CDR2 YYEEEE. J lost 0 bases, V lost 3 bases, and 11 bases had no gene match. CDR3 nucleotide sequence: TGTGCCAGCAGCTACCGGGGTAGCGGGGCCCGCTCCTACAATGAGCAGTTCTTC. It translates to CASSYRGSGARSYNEQFF.

The genes are TRBV5-1 and TRBJ2-7, with TRBD1 matching 11 bases. V dropped 4 bases and J dropped 5; count of bases not matched to a gene: 8. The CDR3 consists of 15 residues. Germline loops: CDR1 SGHRS, CDR2 YFSETQ. The CDR3 loop reads CASSPGQGARNEQYF. CDR3 nucleotides: TGCGCCAGCAGCCCCGGACAGGGGGCGCGGAACGAGCAGTACTTC.

This clonotype was picked up a small number of times. J is TRBJ2-7 and V is TRBV10-3, with D perhaps being TRBD1 or TRBD2 (5 bases each). This CDR3 spans 14 amino acids. CDR1 and CDR2 from the germline V gene are ENHRY and SYGVKD. Trimming stripped 2 bases from V and 2 bases from J, with 10 bases between. This CDR3 is CAISEAPGPYEQYF. CDR3 nucleotide sequence: TGTGCCATCAGTGAGGCTCCGGGACCCTACGAGCAGTACTTC.

This clonotype was observed at least ten times. CDR3 nucleotide sequence: TGCGCCAGCAGCCAAGTTGGCGGGCGCGGATCCTACGAGCAGTACTTC. It codes for CASSQVGGRGSYEQYF. The chain employs TRBV4-3 and TRBJ2-7; D is perhaps TRBD2 (5 bases). The CDR3 runs to 16 residues. The germline V gene encodes CDR1 LGHNA and CDR2 YSLEER. Trimming stripped 1 base from V and 1 base from J, with 14 bases between.

In its sample, this clonotype was seen a few times. The chain joins TRBV7-2 to TRBJ1-6, with a tentative D call TRBD1 (6 bases). V lost 5 bases and J lost 14, with 16 bases in between. The germline V gene encodes CDR1 SGHTA and CDR2 FQGNSA. The CDR3 has 13 residues. CDR3 in amino acids: CASSQDRFVSLHF. The CDR3 nucleotides read TGTGCCAGCAGCCAGGACAGATTTGTGTCCCTCCACTTT.

This sequence joins TRBV5-1 and TRBJ2-1, with 8 bases identical to TRBD1. CDR3 size: 14 residues. The ends lost 9 bases at V and 5 bases at J; junction bases unmatched: 10. Germline CDR1 reads SGHRS; CDR2 reads YFSETQ. The CDR3 reads CATQPGTGNNEQFF. The CDR3 DNA is TGCGCCACTCAGCCGGGGACAGGCAACAATGAGCAGTTCTTC.

This clonotype occurred a few times. The chain joins TRBV30 to TRBJ2-6; D gene ambiguous. V lost 3 bases, J lost 0 bases, and 3 bases lay in between. The CDR3 contains 13 residues. The germline V gene encodes CDR1 GTSNPN and CDR2 SVGIG (reference sequence). DNA for the CDR3: TGTGCCTGGAGCCACTCTGGGGCCAACGTCCTGACTTTC. It codes for CAWSHSGANVLTF. The full variable domain, with the rest looked up from reference TRBV30 and TRBJ2-6, is SQTIHQWPATLVQPVGSPLSLECTVEGTSNPNLYWYRQAAGRGLQLLFYSVGIGQISSEVPQNLSASRPQDRQFILSSKKLLLSDSGFYLCAWSHSGANVLTFGAGSRLTVL.

The chain combines TRBV5-6 with TRBJ2-7, with no clear D. Germline CDR1 reads SGHDT; CDR2 reads YYEEEE. The CDR3 contains 14 residues. Trimming cost V 5 bases and J 2 bases, with 14 bases left between them. In DNA, the CDR3 is TGTGCCAGCAGTACAGTACACTCCACCTACGAGCAGTACTTC. It specifies CASSTVHSTYEQYF.

The sample holds a few counts of this clonotype. CDR3 sequence reads: CATSDPGTANEQFF. The DNA for the CDR3 is TGTGCCACCAGTGATCCCGGGACAGCCAATGAGCAGTTCTTC. The rearrangement links TRBV24-1 to TRBJ2-1; 7 bases line up with TRBD1. With 3 bases clipped from V and 6 bases from J, the junction kept 4 bases outside the gene matches. This CDR3 is built from 14 residues. Germline assignment: CDR1 KGHDR and CDR2 SFDVKD.

The genes are TRBV11-1 and TRBJ2-2, with D tentatively TRBD1 (6 bases). The CDR3 has 18 residues. CDR1 and CDR2 (germline): SGHAT, FQDESV (reference sequence). The germline V and J ends were trimmed by 8 bases and 1 base, with 23 bases remaining between them. The CDR3 spells CASGLGRIGQLNTGELFF. The CDR3 DNA reads as TGTGCCAGCGGCCTAGGAAGGATAGGACAGCTGAACACCGGGGAGCTGTTTTTT.

This clonotype was picked up a small number of times. The CDR3, as DNA: TGTGCCAGCAGCTTGGTGCCAGGGACCGCGACGTACCAAGAGACCCAGTACTTC. Translating it yields CASSLVPGTATYQETQYF. This chain joins TRBV5-5 and TRBJ2-5; D is possibly TRBD1 or TRBD2 (5 bases each). Germline V lookup: CDR1 SGHKS, CDR2 YYEKEE (reference sequence). The CDR3 extends over 18 amino acids. The V end lost 0 bases, the J end lost 0 bases, and 18 bases lay between the germline ends.

The chain has TRBV9 and TRBJ2-3; 11 nucleotides agree with TRBD1. With 4 bases clipped from V and 8 bases from J, the junction kept 12 bases outside the gene matches. The germline V gene has CDR1 SGDLS and CDR2 YYNGEE. The CDR3 length is 16 residues. Written as DNA, the CDR3 is TGTGCCAGCAGCTTCCGGACAGGGGGCTCTCAAGGTACGCAGTATTTT. Protein: CASSFRTGGSQGTQYF.

This chain connects TRBV5-5 to TRBJ2-7, with TRBD1 matching 12 bases. This CDR3 is 14 amino acids long. Trimming cost V 4 bases and J 2 bases; bases outside gene matches: 1. CDR1 is SGHKS and CDR2 is YYEKEE in the germline V gene (reference sequence). The CDR3 DNA follows: TGTGCCAGCAGCGGGACAGGGGGCGCCTACGAGCAGTACTTC. Amino acid sequence: CASSGTGGAYEQYF.

This clonotype was observed a handful of times. The J gene is TRBJ2-1, the V gene TRBV7-9, with no clear D. The CDR3 spans 13 residues. Per germline, CDR1 SEHNR and CDR2 FQNEAQ (reference sequence). V was cut by 2 bases and J by 9 bases, with 11 bases left in between. The CDR3 nucleotides are TGTGCCAGCAGCTTAAGCCCCCGGGCTGAGCAGTTCTTC. The encoded protein is CASSLSPRAEQFF.

This clonotype appeared a single time. Being one base from a much bigger clone, this may be a read error. The chain joins TRBV6-1 to TRBJ2-3, with D possibly being TRBD1 or TRBD2 (5 bases each). CDR1 is MNHNS, CDR2 SASEGT, per germline. The CDR3 contains 12 residues. The DNA of the CDR3 is TGTGCCAGCAGTGAGAGGGGAAGGACGCACTATTTT. This translates into CASSERGRTHYF.

V gene TRBV12-3 or TRBV12-4 combines with J gene TRBJ2-7; D gene uncertain. Trimming pared 3 bases from V and 5 bases from J, leaving 8 bases between. This CDR3 has 12 residues. The CDR3 sequence is CASSFSAHEQYF. Here the CDR3 DNA reads TGTGCCAGCAGTTTTTCCGCCCACGAGCAGTACTTC.